A selection of T cell receptor beta chains follows, all from one sample in a study of blood T cell repertoires in COVID-19. Profiled with immunoSEQ multiplex PCR; TCRdb holds only in-frame clones, not every one. The sample carries 140,000 to 150,000 clones, 70% to 90% recorded once. The sequenced material came from peripheral blood. These receptors were taken from a man between 60 and 75 years old with active or convalescent COVID-19. Each CDR3 is given with its conserved first and last residue.

CDR3aa,j_gene,v_gene
CASSSYRDRASNEQFF,TRBJ2-1,TRBV6-5
CASSRGFQGNGYTF,TRBJ1-2,TRBV3-1/TRBV3-2
CASSPPWAALDYEQYF,TRBJ2-7,TRBV28
CASSASGGRGNQPQHF,TRBJ1-5,TRBV19
CASSLSGSRLETQYF,TRBJ2-5,TRBV11-2
CSARDPGGYTF,TRBJ1-2,TRBV20-1
CASSLLETQYF,TRBJ2-5,TRBV12-3/TRBV12-4
CASSLPGVNTEAFF,TRBJ1-1,TRBV28
CASALRSGGTGELFF,TRBJ2-2,TRBV12-5
CASSYDLNEQFF,TRBJ2-1,TRBV5-1
CASRASGSETQYF,TRBJ2-5,TRBV2
CASSQRTTGLETQYF,TRBJ2-5,TRBV19
CASSERPGGYQPQHF,TRBJ1-5,TRBV6-1
CASSQCPGRTYEQYF,TRBJ2-7,TRBV23-1
CASSRDSGGYTEAFF,TRBJ1-1,TRBV5-1
CASSQVSGGMGQPQHF,TRBJ1-5,TRBV4-1
CASSRDSSNTEAFF,TRBJ1-1,TRBV7-8
CASSPGHGPDYEQYF,TRBJ2-7,TRBV18
CASSEQGNTEAFF,TRBJ1-1,TRBV5-1
CASSLLAGPYEQYF,TRBJ2-7,TRBV9